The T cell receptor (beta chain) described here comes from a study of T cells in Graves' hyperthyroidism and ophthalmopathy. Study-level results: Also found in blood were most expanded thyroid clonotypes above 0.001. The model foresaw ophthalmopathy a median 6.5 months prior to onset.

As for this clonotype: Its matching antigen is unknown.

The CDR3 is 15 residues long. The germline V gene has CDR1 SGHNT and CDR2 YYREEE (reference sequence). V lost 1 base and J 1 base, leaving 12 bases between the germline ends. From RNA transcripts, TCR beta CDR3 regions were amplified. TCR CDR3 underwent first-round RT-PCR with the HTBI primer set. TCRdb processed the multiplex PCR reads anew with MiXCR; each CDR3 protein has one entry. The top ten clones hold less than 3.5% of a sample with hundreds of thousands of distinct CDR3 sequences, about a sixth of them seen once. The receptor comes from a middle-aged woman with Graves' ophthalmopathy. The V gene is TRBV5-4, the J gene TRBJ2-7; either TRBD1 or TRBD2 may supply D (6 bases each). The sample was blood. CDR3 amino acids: CASSLPGAASYEQYF. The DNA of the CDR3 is TGTGCCAGCAGCTTGCCGGGGGCCGCGTCCTACGAGCAGTACTTC. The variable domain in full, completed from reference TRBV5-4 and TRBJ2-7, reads ETGVTQSPTHLIKTRGQQVTLRCSSQSGHNTVSWYQQALGQGPQFIFQYYREEENGRGNFPPRFSGLQFPNYSSELNVNALELDDSALYLCASSLPGAASYEQYFGPGTRLTVT.